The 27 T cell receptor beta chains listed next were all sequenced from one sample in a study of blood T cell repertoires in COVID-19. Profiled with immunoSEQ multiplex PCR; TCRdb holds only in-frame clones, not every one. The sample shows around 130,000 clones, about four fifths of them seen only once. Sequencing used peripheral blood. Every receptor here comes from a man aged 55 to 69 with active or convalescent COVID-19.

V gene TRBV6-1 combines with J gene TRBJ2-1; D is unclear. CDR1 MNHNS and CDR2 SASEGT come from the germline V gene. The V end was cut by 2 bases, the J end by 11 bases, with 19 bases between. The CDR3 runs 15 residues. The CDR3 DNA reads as TGTGCCAGCAGTGAACTTTGGTCGACATCGAATAAGCAGTTCTTC. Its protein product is CASSELWSTSNKQFF.

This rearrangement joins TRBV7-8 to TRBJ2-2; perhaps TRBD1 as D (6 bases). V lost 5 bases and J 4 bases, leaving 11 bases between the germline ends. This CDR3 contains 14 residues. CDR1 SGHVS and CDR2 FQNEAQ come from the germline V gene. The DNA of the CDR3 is TGTGCCAGCAGCCCCAACAGGGCCACCGGGGAGCTGTTTTTT. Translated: CASSPNRATGELFF.

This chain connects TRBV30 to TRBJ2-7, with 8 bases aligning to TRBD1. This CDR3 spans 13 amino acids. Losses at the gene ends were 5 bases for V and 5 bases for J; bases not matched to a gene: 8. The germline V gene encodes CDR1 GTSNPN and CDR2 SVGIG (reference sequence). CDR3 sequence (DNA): TGTGCCTGGGACAGGGGACGCCTCGACGAGCAGTACTTC. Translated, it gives CAWDRGRLDEQYF.

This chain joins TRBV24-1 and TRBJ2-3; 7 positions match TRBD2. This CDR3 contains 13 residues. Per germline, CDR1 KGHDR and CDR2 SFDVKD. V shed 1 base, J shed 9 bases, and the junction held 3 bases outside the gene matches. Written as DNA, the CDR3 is TGTGCCACCAGTGATTTTGGGGGGGACACGCAGTATTTT. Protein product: CATSDFGGDTQYF.

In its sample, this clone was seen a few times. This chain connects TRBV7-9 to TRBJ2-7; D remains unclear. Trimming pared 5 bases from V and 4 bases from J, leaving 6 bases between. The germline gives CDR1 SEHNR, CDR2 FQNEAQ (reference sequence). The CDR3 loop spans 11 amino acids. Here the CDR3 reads CASSLTYEQYF. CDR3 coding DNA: TGTGCCAGCAGCCTAACGTACGAGCAGTACTTC.

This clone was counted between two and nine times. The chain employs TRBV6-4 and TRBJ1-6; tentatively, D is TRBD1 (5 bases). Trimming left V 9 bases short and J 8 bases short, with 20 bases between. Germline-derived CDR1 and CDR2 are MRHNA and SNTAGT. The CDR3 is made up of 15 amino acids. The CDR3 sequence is CARRVGRTGDSPLHF. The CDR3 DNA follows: TGTGCCAGGAGGGTCGGCCGCACGGGGGATTCACCCCTCCACTTT.

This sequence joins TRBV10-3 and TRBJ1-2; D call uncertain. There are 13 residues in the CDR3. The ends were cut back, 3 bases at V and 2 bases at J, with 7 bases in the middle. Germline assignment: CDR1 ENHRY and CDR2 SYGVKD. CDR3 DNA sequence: TGTGCCATCAGTGATGGGCCGAACTATGGCTACACCTTC. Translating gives CAISDGPNYGYTF.

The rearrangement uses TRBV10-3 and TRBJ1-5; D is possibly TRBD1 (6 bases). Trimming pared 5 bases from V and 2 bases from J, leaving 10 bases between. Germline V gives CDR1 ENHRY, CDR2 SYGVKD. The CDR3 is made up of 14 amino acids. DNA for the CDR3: TGTGCCATCAGTTGGGACATTCGCAATCAGCCCCAGCATTTT. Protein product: CAISWDIRNQPQHF.

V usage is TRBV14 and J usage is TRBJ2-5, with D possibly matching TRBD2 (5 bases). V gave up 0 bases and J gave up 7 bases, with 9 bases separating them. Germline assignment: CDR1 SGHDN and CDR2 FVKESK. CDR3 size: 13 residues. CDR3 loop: CASSQDFAGTQYF. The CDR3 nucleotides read TGTGCCAGCAGCCAAGATTTTGCGGGGACCCAGTACTTC. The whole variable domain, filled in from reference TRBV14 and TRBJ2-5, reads EAGVTQFPSHSVIEKGQTVTLRCDPISGHDNLYWYRRVMGKEIKFLLHFVKESKQDESGMPNNRFLAERTGGTYSTLKVQPAELEDSGVYFCASSQDFAGTQYFGPGTRLLVL.

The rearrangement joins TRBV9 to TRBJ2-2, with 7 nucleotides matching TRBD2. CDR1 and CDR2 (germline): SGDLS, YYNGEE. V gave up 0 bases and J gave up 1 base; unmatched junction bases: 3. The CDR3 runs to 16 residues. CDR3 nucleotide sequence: TGTGCCAGCAGCGTAGAGGAGCGGGGGAACACCGGGGAGCTGTTTTTT. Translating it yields CASSVEERGNTGELFF.

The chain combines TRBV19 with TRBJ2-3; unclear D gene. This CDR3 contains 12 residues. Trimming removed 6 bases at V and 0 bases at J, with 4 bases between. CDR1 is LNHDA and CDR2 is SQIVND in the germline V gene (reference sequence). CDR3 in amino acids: CASSPSTDTQYF. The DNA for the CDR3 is TGTGCCAGTAGCCCGAGCACAGATACGCAGTATTTT.

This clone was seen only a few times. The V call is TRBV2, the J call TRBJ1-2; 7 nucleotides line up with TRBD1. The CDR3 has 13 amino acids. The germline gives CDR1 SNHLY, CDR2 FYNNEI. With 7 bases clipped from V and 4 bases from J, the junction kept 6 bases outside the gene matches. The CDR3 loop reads CASIGQALYGYTF. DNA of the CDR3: TGTGCCAGCATAGGACAGGCCCTCTATGGCTACACCTTC.

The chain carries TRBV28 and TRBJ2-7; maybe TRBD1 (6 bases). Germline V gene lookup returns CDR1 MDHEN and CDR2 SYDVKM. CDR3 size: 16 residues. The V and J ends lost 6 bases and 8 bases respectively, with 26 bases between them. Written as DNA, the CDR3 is TGTGCCAGCAGCCCAACCGGACAGCATTCGGCCTGGAAGCAGTACTTC. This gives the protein CASSPTGQHSAWKQYF.

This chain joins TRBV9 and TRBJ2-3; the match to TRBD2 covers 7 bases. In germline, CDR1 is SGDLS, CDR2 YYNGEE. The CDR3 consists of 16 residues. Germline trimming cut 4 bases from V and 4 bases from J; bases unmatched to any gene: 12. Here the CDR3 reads CASSTRTSRTSDTQYF. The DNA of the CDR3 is TGTGCCAGCAGCACCCGGACTAGTCGAACCTCAGATACGCAGTATTTT.

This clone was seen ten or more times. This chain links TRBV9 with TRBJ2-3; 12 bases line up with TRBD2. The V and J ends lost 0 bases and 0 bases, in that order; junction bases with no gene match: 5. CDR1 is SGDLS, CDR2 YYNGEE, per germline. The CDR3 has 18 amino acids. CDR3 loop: CASSVATSGRYSTDTQYF. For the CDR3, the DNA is TGTGCCAGCAGCGTAGCCACTAGCGGGAGGTATAGCACAGATACGCAGTATTTT.

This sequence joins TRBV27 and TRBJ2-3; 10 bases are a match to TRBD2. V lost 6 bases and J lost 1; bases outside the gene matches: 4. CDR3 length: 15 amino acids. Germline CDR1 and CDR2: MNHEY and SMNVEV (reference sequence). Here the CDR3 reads CASSLAGEGTDTQYF. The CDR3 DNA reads TGTGCCAGCAGCCTAGCGGGAGAGGGCACAGATACGCAGTATTTT.

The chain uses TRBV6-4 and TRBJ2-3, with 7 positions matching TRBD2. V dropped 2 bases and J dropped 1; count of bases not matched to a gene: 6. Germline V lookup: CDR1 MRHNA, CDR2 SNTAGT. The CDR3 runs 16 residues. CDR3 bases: TGTGCCAGCAGTGACGAAACGGGAGGCGGCACAGATACGCAGTATTTT. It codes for CASSDETGGGTDTQYF.

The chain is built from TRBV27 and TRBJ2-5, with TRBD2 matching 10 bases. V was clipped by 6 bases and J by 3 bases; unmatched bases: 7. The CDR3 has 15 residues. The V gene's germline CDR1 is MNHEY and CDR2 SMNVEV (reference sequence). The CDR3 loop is CASRSSLAGEETQYF. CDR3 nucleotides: TGTGCCAGCAGATCATCTCTAGCGGGAGAAGAGACCCAGTACTTC.

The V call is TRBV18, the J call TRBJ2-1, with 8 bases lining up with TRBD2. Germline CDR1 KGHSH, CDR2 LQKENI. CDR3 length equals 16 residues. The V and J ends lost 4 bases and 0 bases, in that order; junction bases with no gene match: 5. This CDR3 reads CASSLSAGVSYNEQFF. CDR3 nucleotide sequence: TGTGCCAGCTCACTCTCAGCGGGAGTCTCCTACAATGAGCAGTTCTTC.

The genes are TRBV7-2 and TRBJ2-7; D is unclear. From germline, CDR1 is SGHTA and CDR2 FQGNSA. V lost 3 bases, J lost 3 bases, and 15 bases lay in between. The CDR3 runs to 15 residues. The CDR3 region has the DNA TGTGCCAGCAGCTTTGATGCGCGTGGAGACTACGAGCAGTACTTC. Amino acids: CASSFDARGDYEQYF.

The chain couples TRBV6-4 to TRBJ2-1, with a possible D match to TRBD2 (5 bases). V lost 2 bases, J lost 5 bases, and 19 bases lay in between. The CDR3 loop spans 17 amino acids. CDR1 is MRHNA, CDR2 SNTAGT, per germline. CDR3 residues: CASSDRGRRGRDNEQFF. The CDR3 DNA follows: TGTGCCAGCAGTGACCGAGGACGGAGAGGGAGAGACAATGAGCAGTTCTTC.

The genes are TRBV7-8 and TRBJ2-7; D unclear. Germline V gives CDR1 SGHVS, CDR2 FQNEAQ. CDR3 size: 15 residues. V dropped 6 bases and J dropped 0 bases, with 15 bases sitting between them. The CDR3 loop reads CASSWSQLGSYEQYF. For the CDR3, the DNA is TGTGCCAGCAGTTGGAGTCAGCTAGGCTCCTACGAGCAGTACTTC. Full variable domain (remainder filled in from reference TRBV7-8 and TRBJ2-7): GAGVSQSPRYKVAKRGQDVALRCDPISGHVSLFWYQQALGQGPEFLTYFQNEAQLDKSGLPSDRFFAERPEGSVSTLKIQRTQQEDSAVYLCASSWSQLGSYEQYFGPGTRLTVT.

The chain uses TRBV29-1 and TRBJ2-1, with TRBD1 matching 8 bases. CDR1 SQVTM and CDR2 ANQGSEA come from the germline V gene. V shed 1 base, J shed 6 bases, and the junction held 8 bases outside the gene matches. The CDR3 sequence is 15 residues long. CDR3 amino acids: CSVEGTGGLGNEQFF. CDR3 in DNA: TGCAGCGTTGAAGGTACAGGGGGTCTCGGCAATGAGCAGTTCTTC.

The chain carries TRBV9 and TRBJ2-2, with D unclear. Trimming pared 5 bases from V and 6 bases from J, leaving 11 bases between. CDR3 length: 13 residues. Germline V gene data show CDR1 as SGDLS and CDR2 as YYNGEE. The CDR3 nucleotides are TGTGCCAGCAGGGCAGGCCAGGCCGGGGAGCTGTTTTTT. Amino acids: CASRAGQAGELFF.

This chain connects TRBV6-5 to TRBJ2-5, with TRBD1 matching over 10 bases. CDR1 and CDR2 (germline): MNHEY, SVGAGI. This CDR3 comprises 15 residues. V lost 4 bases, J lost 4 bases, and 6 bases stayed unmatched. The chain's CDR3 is CASSLGQGGLETQYF. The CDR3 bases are TGTGCCAGCAGTTTAGGACAGGGGGGATTAGAGACCCAGTACTTC.

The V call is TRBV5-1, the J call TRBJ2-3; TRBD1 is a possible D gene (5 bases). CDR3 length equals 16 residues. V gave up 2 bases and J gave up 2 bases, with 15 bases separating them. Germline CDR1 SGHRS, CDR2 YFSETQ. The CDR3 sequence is CASSFQGRLPTDTQYF. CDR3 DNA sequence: TGCGCCAGCAGCTTTCAGGGCCGTCTCCCCACAGATACGCAGTATTTT.

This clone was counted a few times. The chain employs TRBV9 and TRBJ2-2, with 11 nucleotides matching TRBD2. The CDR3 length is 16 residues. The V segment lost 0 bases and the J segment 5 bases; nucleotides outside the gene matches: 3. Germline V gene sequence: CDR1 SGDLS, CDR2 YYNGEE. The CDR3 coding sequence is TGTGCCAGCAGCGTAGTAGCGGGAGGGCCAACCGGGGAGCTGTTTTTT. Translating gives CASSVVAGGPTGELFF.